Listed here are 3 T cell receptor beta chains from one sample, sequenced in a study of T cells in Graves' hyperthyroidism and ophthalmopathy. RNA transcripts served as the template for amplifying TCR beta CDR3 regions. Initially, a first-round RT-PCR of the TCR CDR3 employed the HTBI primer set. TCRdb recomputed calls from the multiplex PCR reads with MiXCR, one row per CDR3 protein. The sample has hundreds of thousands of distinct CDR3 sequences, 18% seen once. Sample: blood. These TCRs come from a woman in her 50s with Graves' hyperthyroidism that later progressed to Graves' ophthalmopathy.

This clonotype was recorded many times. The chain's CDR3 is CASSPPRQGKAVGYEQFF. The CDR3 DNA follows: TGTGCCAGCTCACCACCGAGACAGGGGAAGGCTGTTGGCTATGAGCAGTTCTTC. The J gene is TRBJ2-1, the V gene TRBV18; 8 nucleotides line up with TRBD1. Germline trimming cut 0 bases from V and 8 bases from J; bases unmatched to any gene: 15. CDR1 and CDR2 (germline): KGHSH, LQKENI. CDR3 size: 18 residues. The entire variable domain, with the rest obtained from reference TRBV18 and TRBJ2-1, is as follows: NAGVMQNPRHLVRRRGQEARLRCSPMKGHSHVYWYRQLPEEGLKFMVYLQKENIIDESGMPKERFSAEFPKEGPSILRIQQVVRGDSAAYFCASSPPRQGKAVGYEQFFGPGTRLTVL.

In its sample, this clonotype was seen many times. The V gene is TRBV18, the J gene TRBJ1-6; D unclear. CDR1 and CDR2 from the germline V gene are KGHSH and LQKENI. The germline V and J ends were trimmed by 1 base and 6 bases, with 4 bases remaining between them. CDR3 size: 13 residues. In DNA, the CDR3 is TGTGCCAGCTCACCACAGGGTAATTCACCCCTCCACTTT. It codes for CASSPQGNSPLHF.

The rearrangement links TRBV6-1 to TRBJ2-4, with D unclear. CDR1 MNHNS and CDR2 SASEGT come from the germline V gene. The V end was cut by 8 bases, the J end by 7 bases, with 12 bases between. The CDR3 is 12 amino acids. The CDR3 is CASSRATNIQYF. In DNA form, the CDR3 reads TGTGCCAGCTCCCGGGCAACCAACATTCAGTACTTC.